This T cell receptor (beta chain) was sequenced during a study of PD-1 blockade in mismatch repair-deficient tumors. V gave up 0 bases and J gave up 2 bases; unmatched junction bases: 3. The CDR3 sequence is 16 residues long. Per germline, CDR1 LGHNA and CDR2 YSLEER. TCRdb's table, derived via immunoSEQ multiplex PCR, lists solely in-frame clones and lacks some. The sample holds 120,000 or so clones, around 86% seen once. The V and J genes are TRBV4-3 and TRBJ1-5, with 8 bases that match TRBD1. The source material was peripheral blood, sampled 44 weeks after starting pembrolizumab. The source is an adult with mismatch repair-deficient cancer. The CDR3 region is CASSQDRGLGNQPQHF. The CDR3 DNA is TGCGCCAGCAGCCAAGACAGGGGGCTGGGCAATCAGCCCCAGCATTTT.